This passage covers 14 T cell receptor beta chains from one sample sequenced in a study of T-cell reconstitution after alpha-beta-depleted transplantation in children. Unique molecular identifiers were incorporated during preparation of the TCRbeta library. Using its own MiXCR run on the PCR reads, TCRdb lists one record per CDR3 protein. The data hold fewer than 550,000 distinct CDR3 sequences, with 10% to 13% observed a single time. The sample here was PBMCs, taken before TCRalphabeta/CD19-depleted stem cell transplant. All receptors come from a child aged 2 to 15 with inherited bone marrow failure, due to receive a stem cell transplant.

The V call is TRBV27, the J call TRBJ2-1; 7 bases agree with TRBD1. The CDR3 sequence is 16 residues long. Germline CDR1 reads MNHEY; CDR2 reads SMNVEV (reference sequence). Losses at the gene ends were 2 bases for V and 4 bases for J; bases not matched to a gene: 8. The CDR3 nucleotides are TGTGCCAGCAGTTTAGGGCTGGGACAGCCTTACAATGAGCAGTTCTTC. Translated: CASSLGLGQPYNEQFF.

Note on this clonotype: A read error is possible here, since a much larger clone lies one base away. This rearrangement joins TRBV20-1 to TRBJ2-1, with 8 nucleotides matching TRBD2. Germline CDR1 reads DFQATT; CDR2 reads SNEGSKA (reference sequence). CDR3 length: 15 residues. Written as DNA, the CDR3 is TGCGGTGCTGCACGACTAGCGTTGTTGTACAATGAGCAGTTCTTC. This translates into CGAARLALLYNEQFF.

This clonotype was counted a few times. The rearrangement joins TRBV3-1 to TRBJ1-5, with unresolved D. CDR3 length: 13 amino acids. CDR1 and CDR2 from the germline V gene are LGHDT and YNNKEL (reference sequence). Trimming removed 2 bases from V and 6 bases from J, with 8 bases in between. CDR3 protein: CASSQSWTQPQHF. The CDR3 DNA sequence: TGTGCCAGCAGCCAATCCTGGACTCAGCCCCAGCATTTT.

A few counts support this clonotype. The chain carries TRBV29-1 and TRBJ2-5; 7 bases line up with TRBD2. CDR3 length: 12 amino acids. From germline, CDR1 is SQVTM and CDR2 ANQGSEA. The V gene end was trimmed by 6 bases and the J gene end by 7 bases; junction bases not matched to a gene: 8. CDR3 in DNA: TGCAGCGTCAAGACGGGGAGGGGGACCCAGTACTTC. This encodes CSVKTGRGTQYF. Variable domain in full (rest from reference TRBV29-1 and TRBJ2-5): SAVISQKPSRDICQRGTSLTIQCQVDSQVTMMFWYRQQPGQSLTLIATANQGSEATYESGFVIDKFPISRPNLTFSTLTVSNMSPEDSSIYLCSVKTGRGTQYFGPGTRLLVL.

This clonotype came up many times. J is TRBJ2-7 and V is TRBV6-2 or TRBV6-3, with 9 bases fitting TRBD1. V gave up 2 bases and J gave up 3 bases; unmatched junction bases: 8. Germline assignment: CDR1 MNHEY and CDR2 SVGEGT. The CDR3 runs to 16 residues. In nucleotides, the CDR3 is TGTGCCAGCAGTTACGGCGGGACAGGGCTTAACTACGAGCAGTACTTC. It is translated as CASSYGGTGLNYEQYF.

The rearrangement links TRBV12-3 or TRBV12-4 to TRBJ2-7; TRBD2 matches at 8 bases. CDR3 size: 13 residues. V dropped 8 bases and J dropped 4; count of bases not matched to a gene: 7. The CDR3, as DNA: TGTGCCAGCGGTACCGGGACTAGATACGAGCAGTACTTC. Translated: CASGTGTRYEQYF.

The genes are TRBV24-1 and TRBJ2-2; D ambiguous. The V and J ends lost 1 base and 3 bases respectively, with 5 bases between them. The germline V gene encodes CDR1 KGHDR and CDR2 SFDVKD. The CDR3 runs 14 residues. In DNA, the CDR3 is TGTGCCACCAGTGATTTTTTTGACACCGGGGAGCTGTTTTTT. Its translation is CATSDFFDTGELFF.

This clonotype was observed at least ten times. The chain couples TRBV7-2 to TRBJ2-2; 7 bases map to TRBD2. Trimming took 1 base from V and 6 from J; bases not matched to a gene: 2. Per germline, CDR1 SGHTA and CDR2 FQGNSA. The CDR3 extends over 14 amino acids. The CDR3 reads CASSLGTSAGELFF. CDR3 nucleotide sequence: TGTGCCAGCAGCTTAGGTACTAGCGCCGGGGAGCTGTTTTTT.

This clonotype was recorded many times. V usage is TRBV5-4 and J usage is TRBJ2-1; possible D gene TRBD2, 5 bases. This CDR3 is built from 14 residues. V dropped 2 bases and J dropped 6 bases, with 12 bases sitting between them. CDR1 and CDR2 (germline): SGHNT, YYREEE (reference sequence). CDR3 DNA: TGTGCCAGCAGCTTTGGCACAGCGGTCAATGAGCAGTTCTTC. Translating it yields CASSFGTAVNEQFF.

This clonotype was counted ten times or more. The V and J genes are TRBV4-3 and TRBJ2-1; 7 bases line up with TRBD2. Germline CDR1 and CDR2: LGHNA and YSLEER. Trimming at V came to 0 bases and at J to 3 bases, leaving 11 bases not matched to a gene. CDR3 length equals 18 residues. DNA for the CDR3: TGCGCCAGCAGCCAAGACGAGCGAACCGGGACTAACTACAATGAGCAGTTCTTC. Translated, it gives CASSQDERTGTNYNEQFF.

The table lists this clonotype with many counts. V is TRBV20-1 and J is TRBJ1-1; D is unresolved. V was shortened by 1 base and J by 4 bases, with 7 bases between the two germline ends. Germline CDR1 and CDR2: DFQATT and SNEGSKA (reference sequence). The CDR3 totals 12 residues. This chain's CDR3 is CSARVPGTEAFF. The DNA of the CDR3 is TGCAGTGCTAGAGTCCCAGGCACTGAAGCTTTCTTT.

This chain uses TRBV20-1 with TRBJ2-2; maybe TRBD2 (6 bases). The V and J ends lost 1 base and 3 bases respectively, with 12 bases between them. This CDR3 comprises 15 residues. Germline lookup yields CDR1 DFQATT and CDR2 SNEGSKA (reference sequence). The CDR3 loop reads CSARALRRDTGELFF. The CDR3 DNA reads as TGCAGTGCTAGAGCCCTACGGAGGGACACCGGGGAGCTGTTTTTT.

This clonotype was seen at least ten times. The rearrangement uses TRBV5-1 and TRBJ1-2; TRBD1 aligns across 7 bases. Trimming at V came to 4 bases and at J to 7 bases, leaving 13 bases not matched to a gene. The CDR3 spans 15 residues. Germline-derived CDR1 and CDR2 are SGHRS and YFSETQ. DNA for the CDR3: TGCGCCAGCAGCCATGGGATTGACAGGGACGGTGGCTACACCTTC. Amino acid sequence: CASSHGIDRDGGYTF.

This clonotype was observed at least ten times. The chain uses TRBV4-1 and TRBJ2-7; D is unclear. V dropped 0 bases and J dropped 0 bases, with 6 bases sitting between them. The germline V gene has CDR1 MGHRA and CDR2 YSYEKL. The CDR3 spans 14 residues. CDR3 amino acids: CASSQEWRSYEQYF. CDR3 in DNA: TGCGCCAGCAGCCAAGAGTGGCGCTCCTACGAGCAGTACTTC.